This T cell receptor beta chain was observed in a study of identical twins. Template switching, a step in the protocol, added a universal primer site, and cDNA carried unique molecular identifiers. TCRdb used MiXCR to reprocess the 5' RACE reads, holding one entry per CDR3 protein. The sample lists some 690,000 distinct CDR3 sequences, around 21% seen once, with 4% to 4.5% in the top ten. Points from the study as a whole: Twin sharing of out-of-frame TCR alpha was underestimated by models in monozygotic pairs.

Trimming at V came to 1 base and at J to 7 bases, leaving 10 bases not matched to a gene. This CDR3 has 16 residues. The germline CDR1 and CDR2 sequences are DFQATT and SNEGSKA (reference sequence). This clonotype was found a few times. Its target is unknown. The sample also formed part of further work on T cells expressing NK-cell markers. That paper states: In sorted CD3+CD56+NKG2C+, CD3+CD56+NKG2C- and CD3+CD56-NKG2C+ T cells, TCR beta repertoires were obtained. As a fraction of CD8+ T cells, dominant NKG2C+ clonotypes reached roughly 1.0-7.5% in over 5 donors.

The sequenced sample consisted of PBMCs. The rearrangement uses TRBV20-1 and TRBJ1-5, with 10 bases fitting TRBD1. The TCR comes from a woman between 18 and 30 years old in good health. This chain's CDR3 is CSARGGQGVMGQPQHF. DNA for the CDR3: TGCAGTGCTAGAGGCGGACAGGGGGTGATGGGGCAGCCCCAGCATTTT.